Each of the 31 T cell receptor beta chains below was sequenced from the same sample in a study of blood T cell repertoires in COVID-19. The assay was immunoSEQ multiplex PCR, and TCRdb's table has in-frame clones only and misses some. Among tens of thousands of clones listed, around 93% were seen once. Sequencing used peripheral blood. The source of these receptors is a human donor with active COVID-19. The donor label of this sample is uncertain.

The chain couples TRBV20-1 to TRBJ2-3; 8 nucleotides agree with TRBD1. V lost 3 bases and J lost 3; bases outside the gene matches: 8. CDR1 DFQATT and CDR2 SNEGSKA come from the germline V gene (reference sequence). CDR3 length: 15 residues. The CDR3 reads CSASIRQGITDTQYF. The CDR3 coding sequence is TGCAGTGCTAGTATCCGACAGGGGATTACAGATACGCAGTATTTT.

This clone was seen a single time. One end of the junction fails to match germline, which may point to a read error. The CDR3 spells CASPPHAGGGGHYEQYF. The CDR3, as DNA: TGTGCCAGCCCACCACACGCCGGGGGAGGGGGGCACTACGAGCAGTACTTC. The chain carries TRBV18 and TRBJ2-7; possibly TRBD2 for D (7 bases). The CDR3 consists of 17 residues. Germline CDR1 is KGHSH and CDR2 is LQKENI. The complete variable domain, with remaining parts taken from reference TRBV18 and TRBJ2-7, reads NAGVMQNPRHLVRRRGQEARLRCSPMKGHSHVYWYRQLPEEGLKFMVYLQKENIIDESGMPKERFSAEFPKEGPSILRIQQVVRGDSAAYFCASPPHAGGGGHYEQYFGPGTRLTVT.

This rearrangement joins TRBV7-9 to TRBJ2-7; 8 bases fit TRBD2. The CDR3 consists of 17 residues. The trim removed 1 base at V and 7 bases at J, leaving 15 bases unmatched. Per germline, CDR1 SEHNR and CDR2 FQNEAQ (reference sequence). The CDR3 reads CASSLGTPGLAVKEQYF. CDR3 nucleotide sequence: TGTGCCAGCAGCTTAGGGACCCCCGGACTAGCAGTGAAGGAGCAGTACTTC.

This chain joins TRBV7-6 and TRBJ2-1; TRBD2 agrees at 12 bases. J was trimmed by 5 bases and V by 5 bases; bases with no gene match: 10. The germline V gene encodes CDR1 SGHVS and CDR2 FNYEAQ. This CDR3 has 17 residues. The CDR3 DNA follows: TGTGCCAGCAGCCCTAGCGGGGGGGCTGCCTTTCACAATGAGCAGTTCTTC. This codes for CASSPSGGAAFHNEQFF. Based on the CDR3 plus reference TRBV7-6 and TRBJ2-1, the full variable domain is GAGVSQSPRYKVTKRGQDVALRCDPISGHVSLYWYRQALGQGPEFLTYFNYEAQQDKSGLPNDRFSAERPEGSISTLTIQRTEQRDSAMYRCASSPSGGAAFHNEQFFGPGTRLTVL.

V and J are TRBV5-5 and TRBJ2-6, with D perhaps matching TRBD2 (6 bases). The CDR3 is 19 amino acids. Germline CDR1 and CDR2: SGHKS and YYEKEE (reference sequence). Trimming removed 4 bases from V and 0 bases from J, with 20 bases in between. Written as DNA, the CDR3 is TGTGCCAGCAGCCCACGCGGGGAGGCCCTCCACTCTGGGGCCAACGTCCTGACTTTC. Protein product: CASSPRGEALHSGANVLTF.

The rearrangement uses TRBV4-3 and TRBJ1-1, with a possible D match to TRBD1 (5 bases). The CDR3 is made up of 14 amino acids. V dropped 1 base and J dropped 5 bases, with 11 bases sitting between them. Looked up from germline, CDR1 is LGHNA and CDR2 is YSLEER. CDR3 amino acids: CASSQGRGATEAFF. In DNA, the CDR3 is TGCGCCAGCAGCCAAGGGAGGGGCGCGACTGAAGCTTTCTTT.

The gene calls are TRBV9 and TRBJ1-3; unclear D gene. CDR1 and CDR2 (germline): SGDLS, YYNGEE. This CDR3 spans 15 amino acids. The V gene lost 3 bases and the J gene lost 4 bases, with 14 bases spanning the gap. CDR3 region: CASSAEVAVGNTIYF. DNA for the CDR3: TGTGCCAGCAGCGCAGAGGTGGCTGTAGGAAACACCATATATTTT.

CDR3: CASSLLRQDSGYKPDTQYF. CDR3 coding DNA: TGTGCCAGCAGTTTACTTCGACAGGATTCGGGGTACAAGCCAGATACGCAGTATTTT. V is TRBV27 and J is TRBJ2-3; weak D call: TRBD1 (6 bases). This CDR3 region has 19 residues. The V end was cut by 2 bases, the J end by 4 bases, with 25 bases between. Germline CDR1 is MNHEY and CDR2 is SMNVEV (reference sequence).

The chain joins TRBV5-1 to TRBJ2-7; 7 bases agree with TRBD1. The CDR3 covers 14 residues. Germline values: CDR1 SGHRS, CDR2 YFSETQ. Trimming cost V 10 bases and J 3 bases; bases outside gene matches: 13. The CDR3 sequence is CARFLDRQLYEQYF. DNA of the CDR3: TGCGCCCGTTTTCTGGACAGGCAGCTCTACGAGCAGTACTTC.

This chain links TRBV27 with TRBJ2-6; D possibly corresponds to TRBD1 (6 bases). The germline V and J ends were trimmed by 5 bases and 0 bases, with 14 bases remaining between them. The germline gives CDR1 MNHEY, CDR2 SMNVEV (reference sequence). The CDR3 spans 17 residues. The CDR3 bases are TGTGCCAGCAGTCCACAACAGGGCGCCTCTGGGGCCAACGTCCTGACTTTC. The encoded protein is CASSPQQGASGANVLTF.

The chain links TRBV5-1 to TRBJ2-5, with TRBD2 as a possible D gene (6 bases). Trimming stripped 0 bases from V and 5 bases from J, with 14 bases between. The germline CDR1 and CDR2 sequences are SGHRS and YFSETQ. CDR3 length: 15 amino acids. The chain's CDR3 is CASSLESGSVETQYF. The DNA of the CDR3 is TGCGCCAGCAGCTTGGAGAGCGGGTCGGTGGAGACCCAGTACTTC.

This clone occurred a few times. This chain joins TRBV6-5 and TRBJ1-6, with a weak D call TRBD1 (6 bases). The V gene's germline CDR1 is MNHEY and CDR2 SVGAGI. V was shortened by 7 bases and J by 7 bases, with 14 bases between the two germline ends. This CDR3 is built from 14 residues. CDR3 in DNA: TGTGCCAGCAAAACAGGGATGGGGAATTCACCCCTCCACTTT. Translating it yields CASKTGMGNSPLHF.

The V and J genes are TRBV6-5 and TRBJ2-2; TRBD2 might be the D (6 bases). The V and J ends lost 6 bases and 5 bases respectively, with 16 bases between them. The germline V gene has CDR1 MNHEY and CDR2 SVGAGI. The CDR3 contains 15 residues. CDR3 amino acids: CASSRGIQKTGELFF. The CDR3 bases are TGTGCCAGCAGCCGCGGGATTCAGAAGACCGGGGAGCTGTTTTTT.

V usage is TRBV11-3 and J usage is TRBJ2-2, with D maybe TRBD1 (7 bases). CDR1 is SGHNT, CDR2 YENEEA, per germline. The CDR3 has 15 amino acids. V dropped 3 bases and J dropped 5 bases, with 13 bases sitting between them. CDR3 residues: CASSFEGAGTGELFF. DNA for the CDR3: TGTGCCAGCAGCTTCGAGGGGGCGGGGACCGGGGAGCTGTTTTTT.

V is TRBV9 and J is TRBJ2-1; 10 positions match TRBD2. Trimming cost V 0 bases and J 9 bases; bases outside gene matches: 9. The CDR3 extends over 16 amino acids. Germline V gives CDR1 SGDLS, CDR2 YYNGEE. In DNA, the CDR3 is TGTGCCAGCAGCGTAGGGGTAGCGGGGGGTTCGGGTGAGCAGTTCTTC. Translated: CASSVGVAGGSGEQFF.

V is TRBV11-2 and J is TRBJ1-2; a weak D match, TRBD1 (5 bases). V lost 5 bases and J lost 5, with 15 bases in between. The germline V gene has CDR1 SGHAT and CDR2 FQNNGV. The CDR3 covers 14 residues. CDR3 sequence (DNA): TGTGCCAGCAGCCCACAGGATCCTAGATATGGCTACACCTTC. It codes for CASSPQDPRYGYTF.

This chain uses TRBV7-9 with TRBJ2-3, with 7 bases aligning to TRBD2. Germline V gene data show CDR1 as SEHNR and CDR2 as FQNEAQ (reference sequence). The CDR3 covers 12 residues. After removal of 8 bases from V and 3 bases from J, the junction contained 2 bases not matched to a gene. CDR3 region: CASGGETDTQYF. CDR3 DNA: TGTGCCAGCGGGGGGGAAACAGATACGCAGTATTTT.

The rearrangement uses TRBV5-5 and TRBJ2-3; D gene uncertain. CDR3 size: 15 residues. Trimming removed 1 base from V and 4 bases from J, with 13 bases in between. Germline values: CDR1 SGHKS, CDR2 YYEKEE (reference sequence). The chain's CDR3 is CASSLQATVADTQYF. CDR3 DNA: TGTGCCAGCAGCTTGCAGGCGACGGTGGCAGATACGCAGTATTTT.

This chain connects TRBV29-1 to TRBJ2-7; D is uncertain. CDR3 size: 13 residues. Trimming shortened V by 6 bases and J by 0 bases, and 12 bases separated the two germline ends. In germline, CDR1 is SQVTM, CDR2 ANQGSEA. CDR3 loop: CSVGVSSSYEQYF. The CDR3 bases are TGCAGCGTCGGTGTGAGTAGCTCCTACGAGCAGTACTTC.

The J gene is TRBJ1-5, the V gene TRBV24-1; D is undetermined. Germline V gives CDR1 KGHDR, CDR2 SFDVKD. Trimming removed 6 bases at V and 1 base at J, with 12 bases between. This CDR3 is 15 amino acids long. The CDR3 is CATSSGQESNQPQHF. The CDR3 nucleotides are TGTGCCACCAGTTCAGGCCAGGAAAGCAATCAGCCCCAGCATTTT.

The gene calls are TRBV15 and TRBJ2-7; no clear D gene. CDR1 and CDR2 from the germline V gene are LNHNV and YYDKDF (reference sequence). CDR3 length equals 15 residues. V lost 1 base, J lost 0 bases, and 10 bases lay in between. CDR3 DNA: TGTGCCACCAGCAGAGGGAGACTGGTCTCCTACGAGCAGTACTTC. It specifies CATSRGRLVSYEQYF.

The chain links TRBV5-1 to TRBJ2-5; 7 positions match TRBD2. There are 15 residues in the CDR3. CDR1 SGHRS and CDR2 YFSETQ come from the germline V gene. V was pared by 0 bases and J by 3 bases, with 5 bases of the junction left unmatched. The chain's CDR3 is CASSLVAGPEETQYF. CDR3 bases: TGCGCCAGCAGCTTGGTAGCGGGCCCCGAAGAGACCCAGTACTTC. Filled out from reference TRBV5-1 and TRBJ2-5, the complete variable domain reads KAGVTQTPRYLIKTRGQQVTLSCSPISGHRSVSWYQQTPGQGLQFLFEYFSETQRNKGNFPGRFSGRQFSNSRSEMNVSTLELGDSALYLCASSLVAGPEETQYFGPGTRLLVL.

The rearrangement joins TRBV6-5 to TRBJ1-4; D is possibly TRBD1 (6 bases). The CDR3 contains 15 residues. Germline lookup yields CDR1 MNHEY and CDR2 SVGAGI. Trimming took off 0 bases at V and 4 bases at J, with 9 bases between the two ends. The CDR3 DNA is TGTGCCAGCAGTTACTCAGGGGGGGATAATGAAAAACTGTTTTTT. This translates into CASSYSGGDNEKLFF.

The chain is built from TRBV5-1 and TRBJ1-4; 11 bases align to TRBD1. Germline trimming cut 3 bases from V and 3 bases from J; bases unmatched to any gene: 4. Germline V gene data show CDR1 as SGHRS and CDR2 as YFSETQ. There are 16 residues in the CDR3. CDR3 loop: CASSWTGGIANEKLFF. CDR3 bases: TGCGCCAGCAGCTGGACAGGGGGCATTGCTAATGAAAAACTGTTTTTT.

The chain employs TRBV7-2 and TRBJ1-4; D is perhaps TRBD1 (6 bases). The CDR3 is 17 amino acids. Germline values: CDR1 SGHTA, CDR2 FQGNSA. Trimming left V 5 bases short and J 8 bases short, with 24 bases between. CDR3 sequence: CASSNPRDRLRGEKLFF. CDR3 coding DNA: TGTGCCAGCAGCAATCCTAGGGACCGCCTGAGGGGGGAAAAACTGTTTTTT.

This chain links TRBV7-2 with TRBJ2-1; 8 positions agree with TRBD2. The CDR3 contains 14 residues. Unmatched junction bases numbered 5, after V lost 2 bases and J lost 8 bases. Germline V CDR1 and CDR2: SGHTA, FQGNSA. As DNA, the CDR3 is TGTGCCAGCAGCTTAAGGCTAGCGGGCTATGAGCAGTTCTTC. Residues: CASSLRLAGYEQFF.

The J gene is TRBJ2-5, the V gene TRBV6-2 or TRBV6-3, with 12 bases identical to TRBD2. This CDR3 is built from 15 residues. Per germline, CDR1 MNHEY and CDR2 SVGEGT. After removal of 5 bases from V and 7 bases from J, the junction contained 8 bases not matched to a gene. The CDR3 DNA sequence: TGTGCCAGCAGTGCCTCTAGCGGGGGGGCCGGGACCCAGTACTTC. Residues: CASSASSGGAGTQYF.

This clone has a single count. This chain uses TRBV9 with TRBJ2-2, with 9 bases matching TRBD2. Germline V CDR1 and CDR2: SGDLS, YYNGEE. The CDR3 consists of 17 residues. The V gene end was trimmed by 5 bases and the J gene end by 2 bases; junction bases not matched to a gene: 10. CDR3 sequence reads: CASSPSGGQLNTGELFF. CDR3 DNA: TGTGCCAGCAGTCCCAGCGGGGGGCAGCTTAACACCGGGGAGCTGTTTTTT. The full variable domain, its missing parts supplied by reference TRBV9 and TRBJ2-2, is DSGVTQTPKHLITATGQRVTLRCSPRSGDLSVYWYQQSLDQGLQFLIQYYNGEERAKGNILERFSAQQFPDLHSELNLSSLELGDSALYFCASSPSGGQLNTGELFFGEGSRLTVL.

The chain is built from TRBV5-1 and TRBJ2-7, with 8 bases that match TRBD1. The CDR3 length is 15 residues. Trimming removed 4 bases from V and 1 base from J; junction bases left unmatched: 7. Germline V CDR1 and CDR2: SGHRS, YFSETQ. This chain's CDR3 is CASSDSGTGSYEQYF. The CDR3 DNA reads TGCGCCAGCAGCGATTCCGGGACAGGATCCTACGAGCAGTACTTC.

The V call is TRBV2, the J call TRBJ1-6; 9 bases are shared with TRBD1. The ends lost 6 bases at V and 10 bases at J; junction bases unmatched: 4. This CDR3 spans 13 amino acids. Germline V gene sequence: CDR1 SNHLY, CDR2 FYNNEI. The CDR3 DNA reads as TGTGCCAGCAGCCTGGACAGGGGCTCACCCCTCCACTTT. Translated: CASSLDRGSPLHF.

The V gene is TRBV6-5, the J gene TRBJ2-5, with D possibly TRBD1 on 6 matching bases. V was pared by 2 bases and J by 5 bases, with 12 bases between. This CDR3 has 14 amino acids. CDR1 is MNHEY, CDR2 SVGAGI, per germline. The CDR3 DNA reads TGTGCCAGCAGTTACGGCCAGGGGCTCGAGACCCAGTACTTC. Its translation: CASSYGQGLETQYF.